This T cell receptor beta chain was retrieved from a study of T cells after yellow fever vaccination. TCRdb processed the 5' RACE reads anew with MiXCR; each CDR3 protein has one entry. Of 350,000 to 450,000 distinct CDR3 sequences in the sample, approximately 18% were seen once. CDR1 SEHNR and CDR2 FQNEAQ come from the germline V gene (reference sequence). There are 15 residues in the CDR3. V gave up 5 bases and J gave up 2 bases, with 14 bases separating them. The table lists this clonotype with a few counts. The sequence came from a man aged 18 to 30 who received the YFV17D yellow fever vaccine. The sample in question was PBMCs, obtained before the yellow fever booster vaccination. The chain recombines TRBV7-9 with TRBJ2-3; D is unresolved. The CDR3 protein is CASSPDGGNTDTQYF. The DNA for the CDR3 is TGTGCCAGCAGCCCTGACGGCGGTAACACAGATACGCAGTATTTT.